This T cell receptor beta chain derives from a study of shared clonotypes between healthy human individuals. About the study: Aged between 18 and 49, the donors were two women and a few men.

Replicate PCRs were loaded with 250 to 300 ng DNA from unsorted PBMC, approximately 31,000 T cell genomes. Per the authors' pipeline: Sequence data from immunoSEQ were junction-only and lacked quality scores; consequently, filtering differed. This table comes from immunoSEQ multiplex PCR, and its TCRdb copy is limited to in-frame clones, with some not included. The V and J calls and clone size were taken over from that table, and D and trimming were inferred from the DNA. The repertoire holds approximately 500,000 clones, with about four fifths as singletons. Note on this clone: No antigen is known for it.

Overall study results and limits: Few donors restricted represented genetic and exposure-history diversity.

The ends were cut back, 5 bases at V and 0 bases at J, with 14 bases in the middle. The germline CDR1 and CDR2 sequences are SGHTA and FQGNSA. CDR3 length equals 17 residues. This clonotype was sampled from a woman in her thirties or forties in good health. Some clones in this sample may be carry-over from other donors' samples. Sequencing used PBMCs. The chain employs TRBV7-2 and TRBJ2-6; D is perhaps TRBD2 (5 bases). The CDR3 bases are TGTGCCAGCAGCCGGACTGGATCGAGCTCTGGGGCCAACGTCCTGACTTTC. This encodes CASSRTGSSSGANVLTF.